Following are 18 T cell receptor beta chains from one sample sequenced in a study. TCRdb ran MiXCR on the 5' RACE reads and lists one entry per CDR3 protein. The data show roughly 6,000 distinct CDR3 sequences, over 45% seen once. Sequenced input: tumor-infiltrating memory CD4+ T cells sorted from the breast tumor. Specified subset: memory CD4+ T cells, CD4+CD45RO+CD25-. The receptors stem from a female donor with breast cancer.

This chain uses TRBV10-2 with TRBJ2-2, with D maybe TRBD2 (5 bases). The CDR3 has 15 residues. Germline V CDR1 and CDR2: WSHSY, SAAADI. Deletions cut 2 bases from V and 4 bases from J, with 11 bases between. CDR3 residues: CASSELTRSTGELFF. The CDR3 DNA reads TGCGCCAGCAGTGAGCTTACTAGATCCACCGGGGAGCTGTTTTTT.

This clonotype came up once. Compared with germline, one end of the junction differs, possibly owing to a read error. This chain uses TRBV5-1 with TRBJ1-1; a possible D gene is TRBD1 (5 bases). CDR3 length: 15 residues. Germline CDR1 reads SGHRS; CDR2 reads YFSETQ. CDR3 DNA: TGCGTCAGCAGCTTGTGGGGCCAGGAGAACACTGAAGCTTTCTTT. This sequence encodes CVSSLWGQENTEAFF.

The CDR3 sequence is CASSLWGREGEKLFF. Here the CDR3 DNA reads TGTGCCAGCAGTTTATGGGGCAGGGAGGGGGAAAAACTGTTTTTT. The chain employs TRBV28 and TRBJ1-4; possibly TRBD1 for D (5 bases). The CDR3 runs 15 residues. In germline, CDR1 is MDHEN, CDR2 SYDVKM. The germline V and J ends were trimmed by 0 bases and 8 bases, with 13 bases remaining between them.

The chain has TRBV7-3 and TRBJ2-1; TRBD1 might be the D (6 bases). The CDR3 has 16 amino acids. Trimming stripped 0 bases from V and 10 bases from J, with 19 bases between. Germline CDR1 reads SGHTA; CDR2 reads FQGTGA. CDR3 sequence: CASSLTRGWGQWEQFF. CDR3 nucleotide sequence: TGTGCCAGCAGCTTAACTCGGGGTTGGGGACAATGGGAGCAGTTCTTC.

The gene calls are TRBV20-1 and TRBJ2-3, with D tentatively TRBD2 (5 bases). Per germline, CDR1 DFQATT and CDR2 SNEGSKA (reference sequence). The ends were cut back, 0 bases at V and 3 bases at J, with 13 bases in the middle. The CDR3 has 15 residues. CDR3 in amino acids: CSARDPTKGTDTQYF. The CDR3 nucleotides read TGCAGTGCTAGAGATCCGACTAAGGGAACAGATACGCAGTATTTT.

V usage is TRBV20-1 and J usage is TRBJ2-1; 10 bases line up with TRBD2. With V trimmed by 5 bases and J by 2 bases, 0 bases remained unmatched. The germline V gene has CDR1 DFQATT and CDR2 SNEGSKA (reference sequence). CDR3 size: 13 residues. As DNA, the CDR3 is TGCAGTGCTGGGACTAGCGCCTACAATGAGCAGTTCTTC. Amino acid sequence: CSAGTSAYNEQFF.

The V and J genes are TRBV15 and TRBJ2-7; D is uncertain. Germline V gene lookup returns CDR1 LNHNV and CDR2 YYDKDF (reference sequence). The CDR3 is 11 amino acids. The V gene lost 3 bases and the J gene lost 4 bases, with 4 bases spanning the gap. The CDR3, as DNA: TGTGCCACCAGCAGGGGTTACGAGCAGTACTTC. As protein: CATSRGYEQYF.

The chain uses TRBV4-2 and TRBJ2-4; no reliable D call. The germline gives CDR1 LGHNA, CDR2 YNFKEQ. This CDR3 has 17 amino acids. V was pared by 1 base and J by 1 base, with 14 bases between. The CDR3 nucleotides are TGTGCCAGCAGCCAAGTCTTTGGGTTGGGGGCCAAAAACATTCAGTACTTC. Translating gives CASSQVFGLGAKNIQYF.

This clonotype has just a few counts. The V call is TRBV12-3 or TRBV12-4, the J call TRBJ1-1; the D is unclear. This CDR3 is built from 13 residues. Trimming pared 5 bases from V and 0 bases from J, leaving 7 bases between. The CDR3 DNA follows: TGTGCCAGCAGTCCCTATATGAACACTGAAGCTTTCTTT. As protein: CASSPYMNTEAFF.

CDR3 bases: TGCAGTGCTAGAGGGCCAGGCACCAATGAGCAGTTCTTC. Protein sequence: CSARGPGTNEQFF. The chain uses TRBV20-1 and TRBJ2-1; no clear D. The germline V gene has CDR1 DFQATT and CDR2 SNEGSKA (reference sequence). The germline V and J ends were trimmed by 1 base and 6 bases, with 10 bases remaining between them. This CDR3 has 13 residues.

In DNA, the CDR3 is TGTGCCACCAGCATTCCACCGAACACTGAAGCTTTCTTT. Translating it yields CATSIPPNTEAFF. The J gene is TRBJ1-1, the V gene TRBV15; D gene unclear. Trimming left V 4 bases short and J 1 base short, with 7 bases between. The CDR3 length is 13 residues. Germline CDR1 and CDR2: LNHNV and YYDKDF (reference sequence).

This rearrangement joins TRBV5-1 to TRBJ1-5; 9 nucleotides line up with TRBD1. The CDR3 runs 15 residues. Per the germline V gene, CDR1 is SGHRS and CDR2 is YFSETQ. Trimming at V came to 0 bases and at J to 7 bases, leaving 5 bases not matched to a gene. CDR3 coding DNA: TGCGCCAGCAGCTTGGGGACAGGGGCACAGCAGCCCCAGCATTTT. Its protein is CASSLGTGAQQPQHF.

The chain uses TRBV5-1 and TRBJ1-2; no reliable D call. CDR3 length: 14 residues. Trimming took 0 bases from V and 4 from J, leaving 10 bases between them. In germline, CDR1 is SGHRS, CDR2 YFSETQ. The CDR3 DNA follows: TGCGCCAGCAGCTTGGCCGGGCGAATCTATGGCTACACCTTC. Encoded protein: CASSLAGRIYGYTF. Full variable domain (rest looked up from reference TRBV5-1 and TRBJ1-2): KAGVTQTPRYLIKTRGQQVTLSCSPISGHRSVSWYQQTPGQGLQFLFEYFSETQRNKGNFPGRFSGRQFSNSRSEMNVSTLELGDSALYLCASSLAGRIYGYTFGSGTRLTVV.

The chain combines TRBV6-5 with TRBJ1-3, with D unresolved. Per germline, CDR1 MNHEY and CDR2 SVGAGI. The CDR3 length is 14 residues. V was clipped by 2 bases and J by 0 bases, with 5 bases between them. The CDR3 loop is CASSYTSSGNTIYF. The DNA of the CDR3 is TGTGCCAGCAGTTACACGAGCTCTGGAAACACCATATATTTT.

The chain links TRBV5-5 to TRBJ2-1; 7 bases align to TRBD2. V dropped 5 bases and J dropped 7; count of bases not matched to a gene: 6. Germline lookup yields CDR1 SGHKS and CDR2 YYEKEE (reference sequence). CDR3 length equals 13 residues. The CDR3 region is CASRPKAGNEQFF. CDR3 nucleotide sequence: TGTGCCAGCAGACCAAAAGCGGGGAATGAGCAGTTCTTC.

This clonotype was seen only a few times. The V and J genes are TRBV28 and TRBJ2-7, with D perhaps TRBD1 or TRBD2 (6 bases each). The V end was cut by 8 bases, the J end by 1 base, with 12 bases between. Germline loops: CDR1 MDHEN, CDR2 SYDVKM. The CDR3 has 13 amino acids. The CDR3 sequence is CASLDSGSYEQYF. The DNA of the CDR3 is TGTGCCAGCCTGGACAGCGGGTCCTACGAGCAGTACTTC.

This clonotype was picked up a small number of times. This chain links TRBV20-1 with TRBJ1-5; 9 positions match TRBD1. The CDR3 totals 16 residues. Germline CDR1 is DFQATT and CDR2 is SNEGSKA (reference sequence). V shed 5 bases and J 0 bases; nucleotides not matched to a gene: 8. The CDR3 region has the DNA TGCAGTGCTTTAAGCGGGACAGGGTATAGCAATCAGCCCCAGCATTTT. Protein: CSALSGTGYSNQPQHF.

The chain has TRBV30 and TRBJ1-5; D is ambiguous. Germline assignment: CDR1 GTSNPN and CDR2 SVGIG (reference sequence). The CDR3 extends over 16 amino acids. V was pared by 0 bases and J by 1 base, with 13 bases between. The CDR3 is CAWSVGRSDSNQPQHF. The CDR3 region has the DNA TGTGCCTGGAGTGTCGGAAGGAGTGACAGCAATCAGCCCCAGCATTTT.